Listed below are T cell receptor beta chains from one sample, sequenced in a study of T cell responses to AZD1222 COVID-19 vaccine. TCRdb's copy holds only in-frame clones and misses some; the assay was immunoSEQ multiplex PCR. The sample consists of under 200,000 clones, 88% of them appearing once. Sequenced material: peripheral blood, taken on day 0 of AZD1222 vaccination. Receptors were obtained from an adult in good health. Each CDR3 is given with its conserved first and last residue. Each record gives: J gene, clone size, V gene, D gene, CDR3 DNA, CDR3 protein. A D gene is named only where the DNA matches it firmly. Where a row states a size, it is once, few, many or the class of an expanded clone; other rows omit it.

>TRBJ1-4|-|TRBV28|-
TGTGCCAGCAGTTCGCGATCCTCCGGAGAAAAACTGTTTTTT
CASSSRSSGEKLFF
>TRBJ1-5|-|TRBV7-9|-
TGTGCCAGCAGCTTCGGGCAGAGCAATCAGCCCCAGCATTTT
CASSFGQSNQPQHF
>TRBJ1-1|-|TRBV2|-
TGTGCCAGCAGTGGGGGTCAGCTGAACACTGAAGCTTTCTTT
CASSGGQLNTEAFF
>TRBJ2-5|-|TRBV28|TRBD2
TGTGCCAGCAGTTACGGACTAGCGGGAGACGAGACCCAGTACTTC
CASSYGLAGDETQYF
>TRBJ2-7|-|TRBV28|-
TGTGCCAGCAGTTGGTTAGCCTACGAGCAGTACTTC
CASSWLAYEQYF
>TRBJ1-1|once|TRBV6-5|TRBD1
TGTGCCAGCAGGGATGGACAGGGTTTTACTGAAGCTTTCTTT
CASRDGQGFTEAFF
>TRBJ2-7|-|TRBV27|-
TGTGCCAGCAGTTTAGGTTGGACAGACTACGAGCAGTACTTC
CASSLGWTDYEQYF
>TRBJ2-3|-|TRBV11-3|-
TGTGCCAGCAGCTTGGGCAGACAGCATACGCAGTATTTT
CASSLGRQHTQYF
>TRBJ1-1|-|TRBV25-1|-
TGTGCCAGCAGTTGGGTGAACACTGAAGCTTTCTTT
CASSWVNTEAFF
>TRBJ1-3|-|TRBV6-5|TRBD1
TGTGCCAGCAGCAGGGGGCTAGAAAACACCATATATTTT
CASSRGLENTIYF
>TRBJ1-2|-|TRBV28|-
TGTGCCAGCAGCCCCCCGGACGGGACCTATGGCTACACCTTC
CASSPPDGTYGYTF
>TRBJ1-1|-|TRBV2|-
TGTGCCTCCCGGGGAGACAGAAGTGACACTGAAGCTTTCTTT
CASRGDRSDTEAFF
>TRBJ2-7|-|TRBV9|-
TGTGCCAGCAGCCCAGGCGGTACAGACCCCCGCAACGAGCAGTACTTC
CASSPGGTDPRNEQYF
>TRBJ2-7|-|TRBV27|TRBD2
TGTGCCAGCAGTTTATTACTAGCGGGGGAGCAGTACTTC
CASSLLLAGEQYF
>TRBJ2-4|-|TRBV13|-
TGTGCCAGCAGCTCCCTCCGGGGCCAGATATTAGCCAAAAACATTCAGTACTTC
CASSSLRGQILAKNIQYF
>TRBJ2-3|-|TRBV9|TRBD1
TGTGCCAGCAGCGGGGGACAGGAAGATACGCAGTATTTT
CASSGGQEDTQYF
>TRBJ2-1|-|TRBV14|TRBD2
TGTGCCAGCAGCCAAGGGGGCGGGAGGGTCCATGAGCAGTTCTTC
CASSQGGGRVHEQFF
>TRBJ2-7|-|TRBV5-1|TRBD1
TGCGCCAGCAGGCCCGGGACAGGGATATACGAGCAGTACTTC
CASRPGTGIYEQYF
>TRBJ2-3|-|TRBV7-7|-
TGTGCTAGCAGCTTAGCAGGGGCTAGCACAGATACGCAGTATTTT
CASSLAGASTDTQYF
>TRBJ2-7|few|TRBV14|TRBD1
TGTGCCAGCAGCCAAAATCGGTATCGGACAGGGGGCTACGAGCAGTACTTC
CASSQNRYRTGGYEQYF
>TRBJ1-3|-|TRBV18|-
TGTGCCAGCTCACCACCGACAGGCGCAAGCTCTGGAAACACCATATATTTT
CASSPPTGASSGNTIYF
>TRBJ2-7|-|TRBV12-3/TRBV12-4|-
TGTGCCAGCAGTTTGGGGGACGGCTACGAGCAGTACTTC
CASSLGDGYEQYF
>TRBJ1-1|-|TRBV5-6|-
TGTGCCAGCACCTCAACCCTCGGGGGGGGTACTGAAGCTTTCTTT
CASTSTLGGGTEAFF
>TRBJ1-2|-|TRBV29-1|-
TGCAGCGCAGACGGAGGCGATAACTATGGCTACACCTTC
CSADGGDNYGYTF
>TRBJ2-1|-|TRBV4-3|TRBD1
TGCGCCAGCAGCCAAGATTTGGGACAGTACAATGAGCAGTTCTTC
CASSQDLGQYNEQFF
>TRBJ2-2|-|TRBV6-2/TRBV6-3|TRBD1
TGTGCCAGCAGTTCCGACAGGGAGAACACCGGGGAGCTGTTTTTT
CASSSDRENTGELFF
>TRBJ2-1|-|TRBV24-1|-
TGTGCCACCTCGCCGGCAGGGGATGAGCAGTTCTTC
CATSPAGDEQFF
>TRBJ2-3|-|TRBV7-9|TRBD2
TGTGCCAGCAGCCCACCCGGGACTAGCGTAACAGATACGCAGTATTTT
CASSPPGTSVTDTQYF
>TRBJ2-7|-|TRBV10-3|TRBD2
TGTGCCATCAGTGGAGGGGCTAGCGGGGGGGCCCAGTCCTACGAGCAGTACTTC
CAISGGASGGAQSYEQYF
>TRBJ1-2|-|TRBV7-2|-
TGTGCCAGCAGCTTAGTAGCTATGGATGGCTACACCTTC
CASSLVAMDGYTF
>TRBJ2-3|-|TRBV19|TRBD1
TGTGCCAGTAGTCTCCGGGACAGGGCCTCCCCCACGGTGGGTACGCAGTATTTT
CASSLRDRASPTVGTQYF
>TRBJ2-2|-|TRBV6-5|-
TGTGCCAGCAGTTATGAAAGGGCGGCGAACACCGGGGAGCTGTTTTTT
CASSYERAANTGELFF
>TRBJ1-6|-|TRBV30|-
TGTGCCTGGGGGGGGGTCCTAAGTAATTCACCCCTCCACTTT
CAWGGVLSNSPLHF
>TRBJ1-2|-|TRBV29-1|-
TGCAGCGTTGATGAACTGATGTATAGTGGCTACACCTTC
CSVDELMYSGYTF
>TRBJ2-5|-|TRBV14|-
TGTGCCAGCAGCCAAGGGGCCAGGGTCCAAGAGACCCAGTACTTC
CASSQGARVQETQYF
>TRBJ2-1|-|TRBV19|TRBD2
TGTGCCAGTAGTATGTACCTCGTGAGGTCTAGCGGGGGTAGCTCCTACAATGAGCAGTTCTTC
CASSMYLVRSSGGSSYNEQFF
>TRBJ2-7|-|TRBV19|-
TGTGCCAGTAGTACTCGGAGGGACACCTACGAGCAGTACTTC
CASSTRRDTYEQYF
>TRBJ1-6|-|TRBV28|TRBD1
TGTGCCAGCAGTCAGGGGGGTTCCTCACCCCTCCACTTT
CASSQGGSSPLHF
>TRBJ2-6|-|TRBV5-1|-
TGCGCCAGGCACAGGAGTAGCTCTGGGGCCAACGTCCTGACTTTC
CARHRSSSGANVLTF
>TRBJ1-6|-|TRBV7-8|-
TGTGCCAGCAGCTTAGAGGGGTTAAATTCACCCCTCCACTTT
CASSLEGLNSPLHF
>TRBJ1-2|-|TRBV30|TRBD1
TGTGCCTGGAACCCGGGACAGGGCGCCGATGGCTACACCTTC
CAWNPGQGADGYTF
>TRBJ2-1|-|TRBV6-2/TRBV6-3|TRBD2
TGTGCCAGCAGTGTCTCTGGGACTAGTTTCTACAATGAGCAGTTCTTC
CASSVSGTSFYNEQFF
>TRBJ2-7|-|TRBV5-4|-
TGTGCCAGCAGCCCCTTTGGAACCTACGAGCAGTACTTC
CASSPFGTYEQYF
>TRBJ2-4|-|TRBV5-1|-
TGCGCCAGCAGCTATGGCGATGTAGCCAAAAACATTCAGTACTTC
CASSYGDVAKNIQYF
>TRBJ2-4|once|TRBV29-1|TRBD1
TGCAGCGTCACGTATCCGGGACAGAAAAACATTCAGTACTTC
CSVTYPGQKNIQYF
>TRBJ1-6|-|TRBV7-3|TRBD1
TGTGCCAGCAGCCCCGGGACAGATAATTCACCCCTCCACTTT
CASSPGTDNSPLHF
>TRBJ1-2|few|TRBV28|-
TGTGCCAGCACCACCCCAGGGTTTGGGGACGGCTACACCTTC
CASTTPGFGDGYTF
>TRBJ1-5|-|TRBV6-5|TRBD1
TGTGCCAGCAGTCCCGGGACAGGCTCGAATCAGCCCCAGCATTTT
CASSPGTGSNQPQHF
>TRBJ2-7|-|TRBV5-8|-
TGTGCCAGCAGCTTGCCCCCTGGGGAGCAGTACTTC
CASSLPPGEQYF